These 5 T cell receptor beta chains originate from one sample sequenced in a study of cytomegalovirus exposure and HLA in healthy donors. A multiplex PCR was run with 60 Vbeta primers and 13 Jbeta primers. Clones were read by immunoSEQ multiplex PCR, and TCRdb kept only the in-frame ones, dropping some. The sample records roughly 100,000 clones, around 86% being singletons. Sample: PBMCs. All receptors come from a female donor in good health and CMV-seropositive.

This sequence joins TRBV10-2 and TRBJ2-6; 11 positions match TRBD1. CDR3 length: 19 amino acids. CDR1 WSHSY and CDR2 SAAADI come from the germline V gene. V shed 5 bases, J shed 3 bases, and the junction held 12 bases outside the gene matches. CDR3 sequence (DNA): TGCGCCAGCAGTAAACAGATCGGACAGGGGGCAGGTGGGGCCAACGTCCTGACTTTC. Translation gives CASSKQIGQGAGGANVLTF.

The table lists this clone with a few counts. The rearrangement uses TRBV27 and TRBJ2-5; 7 nucleotides agree with TRBD1. V shed 6 bases, J shed 2 bases, and the junction held 9 bases outside the gene matches. This CDR3 comprises 15 residues. Germline V lookup: CDR1 MNHEY, CDR2 SMNVEV (reference sequence). The CDR3 spells CASSGPGQQQETQYF. The CDR3 DNA sequence: TGTGCCAGCAGCGGTCCGGGACAGCAACAAGAGACCCAGTACTTC.

This sequence joins TRBV21-1 and TRBJ2-2; TRBD2 reflects the table's D call only, with no check against the DNA. TRBV21-1 is termed a pseudogene. The CDR3 is 13 amino acids. This CDR3 reads CAAGGTNTGELFF. DNA for the CDR3: TGTGCCGCCGGCGGGACGAACACCGGGGAGCTGTTTTTT.

This chain uses TRBV7-8 with TRBJ1-5; 11 positions match TRBD1. The trim removed 5 bases at V and 6 bases at J, leaving 6 bases unmatched. The germline gives CDR1 SGHVS, CDR2 FQNEAQ. CDR3 length equals 15 residues. CDR3 nucleotide sequence: TGTGCCAGCAGCCCACGGGACAGGGGGTTTCAGCCCCAGCATTTT. Amino acid sequence: CASSPRDRGFQPQHF.

This chain uses TRBV7-6 with TRBJ2-1, with TRBD2 matching 11 bases. From germline, CDR1 is SGHVS and CDR2 FNYEAQ. This CDR3 is built from 17 residues. The trim removed 0 bases at V and 3 bases at J, leaving 4 bases unmatched. CDR3 sequence reads: CASSLARLAGGYNEQFF. CDR3 DNA: TGTGCCAGCAGCTTAGCGCGGCTAGCGGGGGGCTACAATGAGCAGTTCTTC.